The 31 T cell receptor beta chains presented below share a single source sample, sequenced in a study of shared clonotypes between healthy human individuals. Sequencing was performed with immunoSEQ multiplex PCR; in TCRdb, only in-frame clones are kept and a portion is missing. The sample includes about 2.3 million clones, roughly 93% of them seen just once. Sequenced material: naive CD4+ T cells from PBMCs. Noted subset: CD45RA+ positively selected. The source is a man aged 18 to 30 in good health. Some clones in this sample may be carry-over from other donors' samples.

This chain joins TRBV5-6 and TRBJ2-1, with D unclear. Trimming left V 4 bases short and J 5 bases short, with 16 bases between. This CDR3 comprises 15 residues. CDR1 SGHDT and CDR2 YYEEEE come from the germline V gene. The CDR3 loop is CASSKERFMHNEQFF. As DNA, the CDR3 is TGTGCCAGCAGCAAGGAGCGTTTCATGCACAATGAGCAGTTCTTC.

This clone has a single count. This chain joins TRBV11-3 and TRBJ2-7, with 8 nucleotides matching TRBD1. Trimming at V came to 5 bases and at J to 6 bases, leaving 6 bases not matched to a gene. The length of the CDR3 is 13 residues. Germline V lookup: CDR1 SGHNT, CDR2 YENEEA. The CDR3 is CASSLRQGSEQYF. As DNA, the CDR3 is TGTGCCAGCAGCCTCCGACAGGGGAGCGAGCAGTACTTC.

This sequence joins TRBV6-5 and TRBJ2-7; 10 positions match TRBD1. The CDR3 is made up of 15 amino acids. Germline-derived CDR1 and CDR2 are MNHEY and SVGAGI. The V segment lost 0 bases and the J segment 3 bases; nucleotides outside the gene matches: 2. CDR3 region: CASSYSGQGHYEQYF. In nucleotides, the CDR3 is TGTGCCAGCAGTTACTCGGGACAGGGGCACTACGAGCAGTACTTC.

This clone has just a few counts. V is TRBV28 and J is TRBJ1-1; D perhaps matches TRBD1 (5 bases). V was cut by 4 bases and J by 4 bases, with 10 bases left in between. Germline lookup yields CDR1 MDHEN and CDR2 SYDVKM. CDR3 length equals 13 residues. CDR3 coding DNA: TGTGCCAGCAGTTCAGGGTTCGGCACTGAAGCTTTCTTT. Encoded protein: CASSSGFGTEAFF.

Regarding this clone: The sample holds other DNA sequences that translate to the same CDR3. The chain carries TRBV28 and TRBJ2-2; D not certain. CDR3 length: 12 amino acids. Germline CDR1 reads MDHEN; CDR2 reads SYDVKM. V dropped 2 bases and J dropped 6 bases, with 4 bases sitting between them. The CDR3 region has the DNA TGTGCCAGCAGTTTAAGGGCCGGGGAGCTGTTTTTT. Its protein product is CASSLRAGELFF.

This clone was picked up a small number of times. The J gene is TRBJ1-2, the V gene TRBV5-1; TRBD1 aligns across 7 bases. The CDR3 has 16 residues. Unmatched junction bases numbered 9, after V lost 4 bases and J lost 0 bases. CDR1 SGHRS and CDR2 YFSETQ come from the germline V gene. DNA for the CDR3: TGCGCCAGCAGCCTGACCGGACAGGATACTAACTATGGCTACACCTTC. The encoded protein is CASSLTGQDTNYGYTF.

This clone has a single count. The chain links TRBV7-3 to TRBJ2-2; 12 nucleotides agree with TRBD2. Germline V gene sequence: CDR1 SGHTA, CDR2 FQGTGA. V dropped 5 bases and J dropped 6; count of bases not matched to a gene: 13. This CDR3 spans 18 amino acids. The CDR3 DNA sequence: TGTGCCAGCAGCAACAAGGGCAGGACTAGCGGGAAACCCGGGGAGCTGTTTTTT. Protein: CASSNKGRTSGKPGELFF.

The rearrangement joins TRBV28 to TRBJ1-2; 10 bases align to TRBD1. V was pared by 0 bases and J by 1 base, with 5 bases of the junction left unmatched. The CDR3 is 17 residues long. Germline CDR1 reads MDHEN; CDR2 reads SYDVKM. The CDR3 DNA is TGTGCCAGCAGTTTATGGACAGGGGGCCCCCTTAACTATGGCTACACCTTC. Its protein product is CASSLWTGGPLNYGYTF.

This CDR3 reads CASSLLERVQYEQYF. CDR3 DNA: TGTGCCAGCAGTTTATTAGAGCGGGTCCAGTACGAGCAGTACTTC. The V call is TRBV28, the J call TRBJ2-7, with D possibly TRBD2 on 6 matching bases. This CDR3 comprises 15 residues. Germline CDR1 MDHEN, CDR2 SYDVKM. The V end lost 1 base, the J end lost 4 bases, and 14 bases lay between the germline ends.

For the CDR3, the DNA is TGTGCCAGCAGCTTGGAGGGGACAAAATACGAGCAGTACTTC. Translation: CASSLEGTKYEQYF. The chain combines TRBV5-4 with TRBJ2-7; D perhaps matches TRBD1 (6 bases). This CDR3 comprises 14 residues. Trimming stripped 0 bases from V and 4 bases from J, with 11 bases between. The germline gives CDR1 SGHNT, CDR2 YYREEE (reference sequence).

The chain couples TRBV28 to TRBJ2-3, with 7 bases fitting TRBD1. This CDR3 comprises 16 residues. The V segment lost 5 bases and the J segment 4 bases; nucleotides outside the gene matches: 12. Per germline, CDR1 MDHEN and CDR2 SYDVKM. The CDR3 coding sequence is TGTGCCAGCAGTGAACCCGGGACAGCAAAGGCAGATACGCAGTATTTT. Protein product: CASSEPGTAKADTQYF.

V is TRBV4-1 and J is TRBJ2-2, with 9 bases matching TRBD1. The CDR3 is made up of 19 amino acids. The trim removed 4 bases at V and 4 bases at J, leaving 16 bases unmatched. Germline CDR1 reads MGHRA; CDR2 reads YSYEKL. The CDR3 nucleotides are TGCGCCAGCAGCCTCCCCCAAGGACAGGGGATTGAGGGCACCGGGGAGCTGTTTTTT. It yields the protein CASSLPQGQGIEGTGELFF.

The chain recombines TRBV5-5 with TRBJ1-1, with D unresolved. V gave up 0 bases and J gave up 1 base, with 13 bases separating them. Germline loops: CDR1 SGHKS, CDR2 YYEKEE (reference sequence). This CDR3 contains 16 residues. CDR3 DNA: TGTGCCAGCAGCTTGGGTCTCTGGGTAGAGAACACTGAAGCTTTCTTT. This gives the protein CASSLGLWVENTEAFF.

The chain is built from TRBV19 and TRBJ2-3; D is perhaps TRBD1 (5 bases). The V gene's germline CDR1 is LNHDA and CDR2 SQIVND (reference sequence). The CDR3 runs 14 residues. The V end was cut by 6 bases, the J end by 0 bases, with 10 bases between. This CDR3 reads CASRRQPSTDTQYF. In DNA form, the CDR3 reads TGTGCCAGTAGGAGACAGCCTAGCACAGATACGCAGTATTTT.

This chain connects TRBV11-2 to TRBJ2-5; D might be TRBD1 or TRBD2, each matching 6 bases. The CDR3 consists of 15 residues. The V gene lost 1 base and the J gene lost 4 bases, with 13 bases spanning the gap. Germline CDR1 reads SGHAT; CDR2 reads FQNNGV. The CDR3 coding sequence is TGTGCCAGCAGCTTAGTTGTAGGGGGAGGAGAGACCCAGTACTTC. Its translation is CASSLVVGGGETQYF.

CDR3: CAIMGPTGGGSYNEQFF. The CDR3 DNA reads as TGTGCCATCATGGGTCCCACGGGAGGGGGTTCCTACAATGAGCAGTTCTTC. The V gene is TRBV10-3, the J gene TRBJ2-1; 8 bases are a match to TRBD2. Germline lookup yields CDR1 ENHRY and CDR2 SYGVKD. The CDR3 contains 17 residues. The V segment lost 7 bases and the J segment 1 base; nucleotides outside the gene matches: 12.

V usage is TRBV10-3 and J usage is TRBJ2-3; 7 nucleotides match TRBD1. The CDR3 extends over 14 amino acids. V dropped 3 bases and J dropped 1; count of bases not matched to a gene: 1. Germline V gives CDR1 ENHRY, CDR2 SYGVKD. DNA of the CDR3: TGTGCCATCAGTGAAGGACAGGGCACAGATACGCAGTATTTT. Residues: CAISEGQGTDTQYF.

As for this clone: The sample contains more than one DNA sequence encoding this CDR3. V is TRBV7-9 and J is TRBJ2-1, with D unclear. V dropped 1 base and J dropped 9 bases, with 4 bases sitting between them. The CDR3 contains 11 residues. Germline V CDR1 and CDR2: SEHNR, FQNEAQ (reference sequence). The CDR3 sequence: CASSLGSEQFF. CDR3 sequence (DNA): TGTGCCAGCAGCTTAGGGAGTGAGCAGTTCTTC.

The chain carries TRBV19 and TRBJ2-1; 10 bases are shared with TRBD2. CDR3 length: 17 residues. Germline CDR1 is LNHDA and CDR2 is SQIVND (reference sequence). The J segment lost 0 bases and the V segment lost 6 bases, leaving 8 bases of the junction unmatched. This chain's CDR3 is CASSPKGTSVSYNEQFF. The CDR3 DNA is TGTGCCAGTAGCCCGAAAGGGACTAGCGTCTCCTACAATGAGCAGTTCTTC.

In DNA, the CDR3 is TGTGCCAGCAGCCGACGATACAGGGGACCCTCCTATGGCTACACCTTC. It codes for CASSRRYRGPSYGYTF. The V gene is TRBV5-6, the J gene TRBJ1-2, with 7 nucleotides matching TRBD1. There are 16 residues in the CDR3. Germline V gene data show CDR1 as SGHDT and CDR2 as YYEEEE. J gave up 4 bases and V 4 bases, and 13 bases lay outside the gene matches.

The gene calls are TRBV6-1 and TRBJ2-7; a possible D gene is TRBD1 (6 bases). Trimming removed 7 bases at V and 2 bases at J, with 12 bases between. In germline, CDR1 is MNHNS, CDR2 SASEGT. The CDR3 runs to 13 residues. In DNA form, the CDR3 reads TGTGCCAGCAATAAGGACAGAACCTACGAGCAGTACTTC. This codes for CASNKDRTYEQYF.

The genes are TRBV7-2 and TRBJ1-3, with D unresolved. This CDR3 region has 12 residues. The germline V and J ends were trimmed by 6 bases and 4 bases, with 7 bases remaining between them. Germline V lookup: CDR1 SGHTA, CDR2 FQGNSA. CDR3 loop: CASREQGNTIYF. DNA of the CDR3: TGTGCCAGCAGGGAACAGGGAAACACCATATATTTT. The whole variable domain, remainder taken from reference TRBV7-2 and TRBJ1-3, is GAGVSQSPSNKVTEKGKDVELRCDPISGHTALYWYRQSLGQGLEFLIYFQGNSAPDKSGLPSDRFSAERTGGSVSTLTIQRTQQEDSAVYLCASREQGNTIYFGEGSWLTVV.

The chain couples TRBV7-3 to TRBJ2-6; D uncertain. CDR3 length: 15 amino acids. Germline V gene lookup returns CDR1 SGHTA and CDR2 FQGTGA. V was clipped by 5 bases and J by 1 base, with 9 bases between them. CDR3 region: CASSPIRSGANVLTF. For the CDR3, the DNA is TGTGCCAGCAGCCCGATAAGATCTGGGGCCAACGTCCTGACTTTC. Drawing the rest from reference TRBV7-3 and TRBJ2-6, the complete variable domain is GAGVSQTPSNKVTEKGKYVELRCDPISGHTALYWYRQSLGQGPEFLIYFQGTGAADDSGLPNDRFFAVRPEGSVSTLKIQRTERGDSAVYLCASSPIRSGANVLTFGAGSRLTVL.

The chain uses TRBV27 and TRBJ1-4; D not resolved. The germline CDR1 and CDR2 sequences are MNHEY and SMNVEV (reference sequence). The germline V and J ends were trimmed by 2 bases and 9 bases, with 16 bases remaining between them. CDR3 length equals 15 residues. The DNA for the CDR3 is TGTGCCAGCAGTTTAGACGGCGGCAGGTCACAAAAACTGTTTTTT. Its protein is CASSLDGGRSQKLFF.

The chain recombines TRBV5-6 with TRBJ1-2, with TRBD1 matching over 7 bases. The V gene end was trimmed by 1 base and the J gene end by 4 bases; junction bases not matched to a gene: 4. Germline V gene data show CDR1 as SGHDT and CDR2 as YYEEEE. This CDR3 is 14 amino acids long. The CDR3 protein is CASSLTGALYGYTF. The DNA for the CDR3 is TGTGCCAGCAGCTTGACAGGGGCTCTCTATGGCTACACCTTC.

The chain uses TRBV18 and TRBJ2-1; D assignment may be TRBD1 or TRBD2 (5 bases each). Germline V lookup: CDR1 KGHSH, CDR2 LQKENI. Trimming removed 1 base at V and 5 bases at J, with 12 bases between. The CDR3 totals 15 residues. The CDR3 sequence: CASSPQGPGNNEQFF. The CDR3 nucleotides are TGTGCCAGCTCACCACAGGGGCCGGGAAACAATGAGCAGTTCTTC.

The chain links TRBV30 to TRBJ2-7; D might be TRBD1 or TRBD2, each matching 5 bases. The CDR3 length is 15 residues. V was cut by 3 bases and J by 2 bases, with 17 bases left in between. Germline CDR1 and CDR2: GTSNPN and SVGIG (reference sequence). The CDR3: CAWRRPGTGAYEQYF. CDR3 bases: TGTGCCTGGAGGCGGCCCGGGACCGGAGCCTACGAGCAGTACTTC. The full variable domain, rest sourced from reference TRBV30 and TRBJ2-7, is SQTIHQWPATLVQPVGSPLSLECTVEGTSNPNLYWYRQAAGRGLQLLFYSVGIGQISSEVPQNLSASRPQDRQFILSSKKLLLSDSGFYLCAWRRPGTGAYEQYFGPGTRLTVT.

The V call is TRBV28, the J call TRBJ1-2; a possible D gene is TRBD1 (6 bases). Trimming cost V 3 bases and J 4 bases, with 15 bases left between them. This CDR3 contains 15 residues. The V gene's germline CDR1 is MDHEN and CDR2 SYDVKM. The CDR3 DNA reads TGTGCCAGCAGTTTGCCCACAGGGTTTGGCTATGGCTACACCTTC. Protein: CASSLPTGFGYGYTF.

The V gene is TRBV7-2, the J gene TRBJ2-7, with 7 bases that match TRBD2. Germline CDR1 SGHTA, CDR2 FQGNSA. After removal of 3 bases from V and 5 bases from J, the junction contained 10 bases not matched to a gene. The CDR3 has 15 amino acids. For the CDR3, the DNA is TGTGCCAGCAGCTTTACGAGGGAGGGCCTCAACGAGCAGTACTTC. It yields the protein CASSFTREGLNEQYF.

V gene TRBV5-6 combines with J gene TRBJ2-5; no clear D gene. The germline V gene encodes CDR1 SGHDT and CDR2 YYEEEE. CDR3 length equals 15 residues. The V end was cut by 0 bases, the J end by 0 bases, with 9 bases between. The CDR3 nucleotides read TGTGCCAGCAGCTTGGTAGCTCGCTACCAAGAGACCCAGTACTTC. It specifies CASSLVARYQETQYF.

Worth noting for this clone: Other DNA sequences in the sample encode the same CDR3. The gene calls are TRBV2 and TRBJ2-7; TRBD1 matches 8 bases. Germline CDR1 SNHLY, CDR2 FYNNEI. The CDR3 is 14 residues long. The V segment lost 3 bases and the J segment 2 bases; nucleotides outside the gene matches: 3. Here the CDR3 reads CASSDQGATYEQYF. The CDR3 nucleotides read TGTGCCAGCAGTGACCAGGGGGCAACCTACGAGCAGTACTTC.